This T cell receptor beta chain was retrieved from a study of PD-1 blockade in classical Hodgkin lymphoma. Study details: Intravenous infusions of nivolumab 3 mg/kg reached patients every 2 weeks. The study's findings and limits: Complete responders' diversity at baseline resembled that of newly diagnosed patients.

The time point denotes: cycle 4 day 1 (C4D1), after 5 to 7 weeks of nivolumab. Relapse after autologous stem cell transplantation occurred in every patient, and brentuximab vedotin exposure varied. Measured with immunoSEQ multiplex PCR; TCRdb has only the in-frame clones, and not every one. In the table there are some 21,000 clones, 85% to 90% of which are singletons. Germline CDR1 and CDR2: SGDLS and YYNGEE. This CDR3 is built from 15 residues. Regarding this clone: Its antigen remains unidentified. Its ends do not fully match the called genes, so a read error is possible.

J is TRBJ2-1 and V is TRBV9; 10 bases fit TRBD2. The sample was peripheral blood mononuclear cells (PBMCs), taken before the fourth cycle of nivolumab. The receptor was isolated from a human donor with classical Hodgkin lymphoma. The CDR3 DNA sequence: TGTGCCAGCAGCGTAAGCGGGAGGGGGGGTAATGGGCAGTTCTTC. Translating it yields CASSVSGRGGNGQFF. The whole variable domain, filled in from reference TRBV9 and TRBJ2-1, reads DSGVTQTPKHLITATGQRVTLRCSPRSGDLSVYWYQQSLDQGLQFLIQYYNGEERAKGNILERFSAQQFPDLHSELNLSSLELGDSALYFCASSVSGRGGNGQFFGPGTRLTVL.